The T cell receptor (beta chain) described here comes from a study of human T cells and chemical hapten exposure. This clonotype was found many times. TCRdb independently ran MiXCR on the RACE reads; one entry per CDR3 protein. The data show roughly 100,000 distinct CDR3 sequences, 9.5% to 11% seen once. Time point of the sample: patch test 1, 2 weeks after DPC sensitization. The treatment here: therapeutic diphenylcyclopropenone sensitization with weekly scalp DPC. This receptor was identified in a woman between 40 and 55 years old with alopecia areata. Some clones in this sample may be carry-over from other donors' samples. Sequences were derived from whole blood, sampled in connection with sensitization to the hapten diphenylcyclopropenone (DPC).

CDR3 in amino acids: CAISQSGSGNHEQYF. CDR3 nucleotide sequence: TGTGCCATCAGCCAGAGCGGTAGCGGGAACCACGAGCAGTACTTC. The chain joins TRBV10-3 to TRBJ2-7, with 8 positions matching TRBD2. This CDR3 has 15 amino acids. V dropped 6 bases and J dropped 5; count of bases not matched to a gene: 12. From germline, CDR1 is ENHRY and CDR2 SYGVKD.